Each of the 17 T cell receptor beta chains below was sequenced from the same sample in a study of monozygotic twins with inflammatory bowel disease. After re-calling the 5' RACE reads, TCRdb lists one entry per CDR3 protein, DNA absent. This listing includes under 200,000 distinct CDR3 sequences. Sequenced material: blood. These receptors were collected from a human donor with ulcerative colitis or Crohn's disease, or a healthy co-twin of an affected twin (not recorded which).

This rearrangement joins TRBV10-3 to TRBJ2-5; the TCRdb D gene call, TRBD2, has no DNA to confirm it. Germline V lookup: CDR1 ENHRY, CDR2 SYGVKD. The CDR3 length is 14 residues. The CDR3 loop is CAISESGGQETQYF.

The V and J genes are TRBV7-2 and TRBJ2-7; TCRdb selects TRBD1, and the lack of DNA leaves this call unchecked. The CDR3 totals 14 residues. Germline CDR1 and CDR2: SGHTA and FQGNSA. The CDR3 protein is CASSRPGQQYEQYF.

J is TRBJ1-2 and V is TRBV15. CDR3 size: 15 residues. Germline V gene sequence: CDR1 LNHNV, CDR2 YYDKDF (reference sequence). The CDR3 sequence is CATSDQNRANYGYTF.

J is TRBJ2-1 and V is TRBV3-1; the TCRdb D gene call, TRBD2, has no DNA to confirm it. The CDR3 spans 16 residues. Germline CDR1 LGHDT, CDR2 YNNKEL (reference sequence). CDR3 residues: CASSPGRVAGVIEQFF.

The CDR3 spells CATTGGDEQFF. The chain couples TRBV5-1 to TRBJ2-1; with no DNA, the TCRdb D assignment of TRBD2 cannot be verified. Germline CDR1 is SGHRS and CDR2 is YFSETQ. This CDR3 has 11 amino acids.

The genes are TRBV7-8 and TRBJ2-1; there is no DNA to check the TCRdb D call of TRBD2. The CDR3 loop spans 16 amino acids. Germline values: CDR1 SGHVS, CDR2 FQNEAQ. The CDR3 loop reads CASSLSSGRASDEQFF.

V is TRBV5-1 and J is TRBJ2-7. The CDR3 has 13 amino acids. Germline CDR1 and CDR2: SGHRS and YFSETQ. The CDR3 loop is CASSLGASYEQYF. The whole variable domain, filled in from reference TRBV5-1 and TRBJ2-7, reads KAGVTQTPRYLIKTRGQQVTLSCSPISGHRSVSWYQQTPGQGLQFLFEYFSETQRNKGNFPGRFSGRQFSNSRSEMNVSTLELGDSALYLCASSLGASYEQYFGPGTRLTVT.

This CDR3 reads CASSLLESSSNQPQHF. The V call is TRBV28, the J call TRBJ1-5. CDR1 is MDHEN, CDR2 SYDVKM, per germline. This CDR3 has 16 amino acids.

This chain uses TRBV5-1 with TRBJ2-1; the TCRdb D gene call, TRBD2, has no DNA to confirm it. Germline V gene lookup returns CDR1 SGHRS and CDR2 YFSETQ. The CDR3 extends over 15 amino acids. The CDR3 region is CASSMGLAGRGEQFF.

The chain has TRBV3-1 and TRBJ2-5; TCRdb's D call, TRBD2, is unchecked because there is no DNA. The CDR3 loop spans 16 amino acids. In germline, CDR1 is LGHDT, CDR2 YNNKEL (reference sequence). This chain's CDR3 is CASSRIQGLLEETQYF.

The chain recombines TRBV5-1 with TRBJ2-1; absent DNA, TCRdb's TRBD1 call cannot be checked. CDR3 length equals 15 residues. The germline gives CDR1 SGHRS, CDR2 YFSETQ. The CDR3 is CASNDQGGSYNEQFF.

V and J are TRBV19 and TRBJ2-2. From germline, CDR1 is LNHDA and CDR2 SQIVND (reference sequence). CDR3 length equals 13 residues. CDR3 sequence reads: CASRGFNTGELFF.

The chain couples TRBV20-1 to TRBJ1-1; checking the TCRdb D call of TRBD1 is not possible without DNA. The germline V gene encodes CDR1 DFQATT and CDR2 SNEGSKA (reference sequence). The CDR3 extends over 13 amino acids. The CDR3 here is CSASWTMNTEAFF.

This chain uses TRBV20-1 with TRBJ1-5; TCRdb picks TRBD1, but there is no DNA to check that call. The CDR3 covers 13 residues. Germline lookup yields CDR1 DFQATT and CDR2 SNEGSKA (reference sequence). CDR3: CSARGGVNQPQHF.

The gene calls are TRBV4-1 and TRBJ2-2; lacking DNA, the TRBD1 call made by TCRdb goes unchecked. Germline V gene data show CDR1 as MGHRA and CDR2 as YSYEKL. The CDR3 contains 15 residues. This CDR3 is CASSQADRDTGELFF.

The chain combines TRBV6-4 with TRBJ2-7. The CDR3 has 20 residues. CDR1 and CDR2 from the germline V gene are MRHNA and SNTAGT. CDR3 region: CASSDSTSVEFTGGSIEQYF.

The chain carries TRBV7-2 and TRBJ2-5; TCRdb's assignment of TRBD1 cannot be checked, as there is no DNA. Per germline, CDR1 SGHTA and CDR2 FQGNSA. There are 15 residues in the CDR3. The CDR3 is CASSSFGQSQETQYF.